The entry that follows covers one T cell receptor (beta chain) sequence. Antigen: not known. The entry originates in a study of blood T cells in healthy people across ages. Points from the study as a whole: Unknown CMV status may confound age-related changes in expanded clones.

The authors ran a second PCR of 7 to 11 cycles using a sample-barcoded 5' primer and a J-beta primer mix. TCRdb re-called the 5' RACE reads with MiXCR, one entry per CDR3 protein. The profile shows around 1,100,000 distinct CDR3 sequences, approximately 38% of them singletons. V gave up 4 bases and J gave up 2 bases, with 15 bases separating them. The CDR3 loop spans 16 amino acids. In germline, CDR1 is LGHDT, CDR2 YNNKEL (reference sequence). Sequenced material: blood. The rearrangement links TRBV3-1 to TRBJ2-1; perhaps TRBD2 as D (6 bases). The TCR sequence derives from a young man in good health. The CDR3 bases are TGTGCCAGCAGCCCAAGGGCCTCGGGAGCCTACAATGAGCAGTTCTTC. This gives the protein CASSPRASGAYNEQFF.